What follows are 7 T cell receptor beta chains derived from one specimen sequenced in a study of cytomegalovirus exposure and HLA in healthy donors. 60 Vbeta and 13 Jbeta primers were used in PCR. Sequenced by immunoSEQ multiplex PCR; TCRdb stores in-frame clones only, minus some. The table includes approximately 130,000 clones, approximately 80% detected once. Sequenced: PBMCs. The receptors were gathered from a man between 45 and 60 years old in good health and CMV-seronegative.

The chain couples TRBV11-2 to TRBJ2-5; D gene uncertain. The CDR3 sequence is 13 residues long. Germline V gene data show CDR1 as SGHAT and CDR2 as FQNNGV. Trimming took 1 base from V and 4 from J, leaving 7 bases between them. The CDR3 DNA reads as TGTGCCAGCAGCTTAGTACTTGGAGAGACCCAGTACTTC. It yields the protein CASSLVLGETQYF. The variable domain in full, completed from reference TRBV11-2 and TRBJ2-5, reads EAGVAQSPRYKIIEKRQSVAFWCNPISGHATLYWYQQILGQGPKLLIQFQNNGVVDDSQLPKDRFSAERLKGVDSTLKIQPAKLEDSAVYLCASSLVLGETQYFGPGTRLLVL.

This clone was found once. Other DNA sequences in the sample encode the same CDR3. This chain joins TRBV19 and TRBJ2-6; TRBD2 matches 9 bases. After removal of 4 bases from V and 4 bases from J, the junction contained 14 bases not matched to a gene. CDR1 LNHDA and CDR2 SQIVND come from the germline V gene (reference sequence). The CDR3 runs 19 residues. Written as DNA, the CDR3 is TGTGCCAGTAGTAGTCTAGCGGGAAGATTACAGACCGGGGCCAACGTCCTGACTTTC. It encodes CASSSLAGRLQTGANVLTF.

The genes are TRBV30 and TRBJ2-7; TRBD1 matches 11 bases. This CDR3 is 14 amino acids long. The J segment lost 7 bases and the V segment lost 4 bases, leaving 9 bases of the junction unmatched. CDR1 and CDR2 from the germline V gene are GTSNPN and SVGIG (reference sequence). CDR3 sequence: CAWNRGTGGQEQYF. The CDR3 DNA reads as TGTGCCTGGAATAGAGGGACAGGGGGACAAGAGCAGTACTTC.

The chain uses TRBV28 and TRBJ1-2, with 8 nucleotides matching TRBD1. The CDR3 totals 15 residues. Looked up from germline, CDR1 is MDHEN and CDR2 is SYDVKM. V lost 6 bases to trimming and J lost 6 bases; unmatched junction nucleotides: 12. CDR3 nucleotide sequence: TGTGCCAGCAGAAGACCAGGGGGCGCAGGTGATGGCTACACCTTC. Translation: CASRRPGGAGDGYTF.

This sequence joins TRBV5-6 and TRBJ2-2; 7 positions agree with TRBD1. Germline V CDR1 and CDR2: SGHDT, YYEEEE. With V trimmed by 6 bases and J by 4 bases, 9 bases remained unmatched. The CDR3 loop spans 15 amino acids. The DNA for the CDR3 is TGTGCCAGCAACGAACAACAGGGGACCACCGGGGAGCTGTTTTTT. This encodes CASNEQQGTTGELFF.

On this clone itself: At the DNA level, this CDR3 is encoded by other sequences in the same sample as well. This chain uses TRBV9 with TRBJ2-1; 11 bases map to TRBD2. Germline V lookup: CDR1 SGDLS, CDR2 YYNGEE. The CDR3 totals 15 residues. Trimming removed 2 bases from V and 4 bases from J; junction bases left unmatched: 2. The CDR3 DNA reads TGTGCCAGCAGCGTTGGACTAGCGGGTTACAATGAGCAGTTCTTC. This encodes CASSVGLAGYNEQFF.

This chain joins TRBV5-6 and TRBJ2-4, with a tentative D call TRBD2 (6 bases). CDR1 is SGHDT, CDR2 YYEEEE, per germline. The CDR3 length is 15 residues. Deletions cut 4 bases from V and 0 bases from J, with 11 bases between. The CDR3 nucleotides are TGTGCCAGCAGCCTCCGGGAGCTAGCCAAAAACATTCAGTACTTC. It is translated as CASSLRELAKNIQYF. The full variable domain, with the rest looked up from reference TRBV5-6 and TRBJ2-4, is DAGVTQSPTHLIKTRGQQVTLRCSPKSGHDTVSWYQQALGQGPQFIFQYYEEEERQRGNFPDRFSGHQFPNYSSELNVNALLLGDSALYLCASSLRELAKNIQYFGAGTRLSVL.